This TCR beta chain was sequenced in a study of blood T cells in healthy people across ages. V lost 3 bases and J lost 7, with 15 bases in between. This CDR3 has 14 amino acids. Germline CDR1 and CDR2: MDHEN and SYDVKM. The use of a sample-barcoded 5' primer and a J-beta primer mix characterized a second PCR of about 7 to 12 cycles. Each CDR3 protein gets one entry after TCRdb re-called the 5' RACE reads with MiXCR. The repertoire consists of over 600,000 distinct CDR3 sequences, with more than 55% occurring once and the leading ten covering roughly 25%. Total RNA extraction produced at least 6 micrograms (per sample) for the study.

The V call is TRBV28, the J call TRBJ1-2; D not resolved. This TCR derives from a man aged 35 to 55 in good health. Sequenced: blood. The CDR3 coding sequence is TGTGCCAGCAGTTTCCAGGACGCTACAATTGGCTACACCTTC. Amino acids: CASSFQDATIGYTF.